These T cell receptor beta chains were read from a single sample in a study of beta chain features in type 1 diabetes. Assay: immunoSEQ multiplex PCR; the TCRdb copy retains only in-frame clones and omits some. Among about 360,000 clones listed, roughly 12% were seen once. The sequenced material came from naive CD4+ T cells from blood. These TCRs come from a man between 18 and 35 years old in good health. Each CDR3 is given with its conserved first and last residue. Fields, in order: D gene, clone size, V gene, J gene, CDR3 protein, CDR3 DNA. A D gene is named only where the DNA matches it firmly. Not every row has a clone size; where given, it reads once, few, many or a size class.

D: TRBD2; size: many; V: TRBV5-6; J: TRBJ2-7; CDR3: CASSGLADPYEQYF; DNA: TGTGCCAGCAGCGGACTAGCGGACCCCTACGAGCAGTACTTC
D: -; size: few; V: TRBV14; J: TRBJ1-2; CDR3: CASSPVRGAYGYTF; DNA: TGTGCCAGCAGCCCCGTCCGGGGGGCGTATGGCTACACCTTC
D: -; size: few; V: TRBV7-2; J: TRBJ2-1; CDR3: CASSRGYNEQFF; DNA: TGTGCCAGCAGCCGGGGATACAATGAGCAGTTCTTC
D: -; size: few; V: TRBV28; J: TRBJ2-1; CDR3: CASRAWSSSYNEQFF; DNA: TGTGCCAGCAGGGCGTGGTCTAGCTCCTACAATGAGCAGTTCTTC
D: -; size: -; V: TRBV7-9; J: TRBJ2-3; CDR3: CASSLGRGGIDTDTQYF; DNA: TGTGCCAGCAGCTTAGGCCGGGGCGGGATCGACACAGATACGCAGTATTTT
D: -; size: -; V: TRBV19; J: TRBJ1-2; CDR3: CASRGHDYGYTF; DNA: TGTGCCAGCAGAGGACATGACTATGGCTACACCTTC
D: TRBD2; size: few; V: TRBV7-2; J: TRBJ2-5; CDR3: CASSPTFERGMGTQYF; DNA: TGTGCCAGCAGCCCCACTTTTGAGCGGGGGATGGGGACCCAGTACTTC
D: -; size: -; V: TRBV4-3; J: TRBJ2-7; CDR3: CASSQSPTYEQYF; DNA: TGCGCCAGCAGCCAATCCCCCACCTACGAGCAGTACTTC
D: -; size: -; V: TRBV5-1; J: TRBJ1-1; CDR3: CASSLDRFLMNTEAFF; DNA: TGCGCCAGCAGCTTGGACAGGTTCTTAATGAACACTGAAGCTTTCTTT
D: -; size: -; V: TRBV7-9; J: TRBJ1-1; CDR3: CASSTLPSSRAFF; DNA: TGTGCCAGCAGCACCCTCCCCAGTTCGAGGGCTTTCTTT
D: TRBD1; size: once; V: TRBV7-2; J: TRBJ2-7; CDR3: CASSRDRVASYEQYF; DNA: TGTGCCAGCAGCCGCGACAGGGTAGCTTCCTACGAGCAGTACTTC
D: TRBD1; size: few; V: TRBV5-1; J: TRBJ2-1; CDR3: CASSERQGLDDEQFF; DNA: TGCGCCAGCAGCGAAAGACAGGGCTTGGACGATGAGCAGTTCTTC
D: TRBD2; size: few; V: TRBV27; J: TRBJ2-1; CDR3: CASSLGAGLAGGHEQFF; DNA: TGTGCCAGCAGTTTGGGTGCCGGACTAGCGGGAGGGCATGAGCAGTTCTTC
D: -; size: few; V: TRBV14; J: TRBJ1-2; CDR3: CASSATGYGYTF; DNA: TGTGCCAGCAGCGCTACAGGGTATGGCTACACCTTC
D: -; size: few; V: TRBV28; J: TRBJ1-1; CDR3: CASSLRGTEAFF; DNA: TGTGCCAGCAGTCTACGTGGCACTGAAGCTTTCTTT
D: -; size: few; V: TRBV30; J: TRBJ2-7; CDR3: CAWSLPPGAYEQYF; DNA: TGTGCCTGGAGTTTACCCCCCGGGGCCTACGAGCAGTACTTC
D: -; size: -; V: TRBV4-2; J: TRBJ2-7; CDR3: CASSQETIHSYEQYF; DNA: TGTGCCAGCAGCCAAGAAACAATTCACTCCTACGAGCAGTACTTC
D: -; size: few; V: TRBV28; J: TRBJ2-7; CDR3: CASSDHTSLEQYF; DNA: TGTGCCAGCAGCGACCATACTAGCCTCGAGCAGTACTTC
D: -; size: few; V: TRBV18; J: TRBJ2-1; CDR3: CASSPPLDSYNEQFF; DNA: TGTGCCAGCTCACCACCGTTGGACAGTTACAATGAGCAGTTCTTC
D: -; size: few; V: TRBV6-5; J: TRBJ2-6; CDR3: CASSYHTGANVLTF; DNA: TGTGCCAGCAGCTATCATACCGGGGCCAACGTCCTGACTTTC
D: TRBD1; size: -; V: TRBV19; J: TRBJ2-7; CDR3: CASSIRQGQAYEQYF; DNA: TGTGCCAGTAGTATACGCCAGGGACAGGCGTACGAGCAGTACTTC
D: -; size: -; V: TRBV7-2; J: TRBJ2-7; CDR3: CASSLVPAATYEQYF; DNA: TGTGCCAGCAGCTTAGTCCCAGCGGCAACCTACGAGCAGTACTTC
D: -; size: few; V: TRBV28; J: TRBJ2-1; CDR3: CASRTVYPDPDNEQFF; DNA: TGTGCCAGCAGGACTGTGTACCCCGACCCAGACAATGAGCAGTTCTTC